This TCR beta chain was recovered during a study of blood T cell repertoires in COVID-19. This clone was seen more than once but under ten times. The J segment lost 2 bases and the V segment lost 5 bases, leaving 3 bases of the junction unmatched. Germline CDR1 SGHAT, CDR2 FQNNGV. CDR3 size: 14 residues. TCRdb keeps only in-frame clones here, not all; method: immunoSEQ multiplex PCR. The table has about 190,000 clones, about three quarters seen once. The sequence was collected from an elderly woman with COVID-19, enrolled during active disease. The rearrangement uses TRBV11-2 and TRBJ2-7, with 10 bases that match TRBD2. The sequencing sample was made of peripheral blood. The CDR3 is CASSRLAGPYEQYF. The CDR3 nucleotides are TGTGCCAGCAGCCGACTAGCGGGCCCCTACGAGCAGTACTTC.